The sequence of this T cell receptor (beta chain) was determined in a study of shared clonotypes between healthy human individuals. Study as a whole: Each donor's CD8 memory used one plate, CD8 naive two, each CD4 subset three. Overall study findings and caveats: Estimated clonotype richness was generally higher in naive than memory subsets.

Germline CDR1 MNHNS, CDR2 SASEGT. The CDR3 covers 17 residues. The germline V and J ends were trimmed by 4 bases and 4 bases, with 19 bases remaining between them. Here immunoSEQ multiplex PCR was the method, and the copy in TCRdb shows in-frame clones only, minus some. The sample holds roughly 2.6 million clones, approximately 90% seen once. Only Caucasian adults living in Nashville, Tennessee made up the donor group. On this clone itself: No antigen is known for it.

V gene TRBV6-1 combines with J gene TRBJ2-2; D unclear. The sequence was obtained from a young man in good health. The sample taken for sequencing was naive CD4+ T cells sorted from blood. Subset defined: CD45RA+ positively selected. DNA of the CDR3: TGTGCCAGCAGTGCTCAACCCGTGAACACCCCCACCGGGGAGCTGTTTTTT. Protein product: CASSAQPVNTPTGELFF.